These T cell receptor beta chains were read from a single sample in a study of T cells after yellow fever vaccination. Each CDR3 protein is one row after TCRdb ran MiXCR on the 5' RACE reads. This sample has some 300,000 distinct CDR3 sequences; 7.5% to 9.5% occur once, and the top ten carry around 3.3%. This specimen was CD4+ T cells sorted from PBMCs, taken 5 days after the yellow fever booster vaccination. Receptors were obtained from a man aged 18 to 30 who received the YFV17D yellow fever vaccine. CDR3s include the opening cysteine and the closing phenylalanine or tryptophan. A D gene is named only where the DNA matches it firmly. Size values are once, few and many counts, or a class for expanded clones, and some rows have none.

NA	TRBJ2-3	NA	TRBV11-2	TGTGCCAGCAGCCTCCAGACTACCACAGATACGCAGTATTTT	CASSLQTTTDTQYF
TRBD1	TRBJ2-7	few	TRBV6-5	TGTGCCAGCAGTTACGAGGACAGGCTCCACGAGCAGTACTTC	CASSYEDRLHEQYF
TRBD2	TRBJ2-4	NA	TRBV5-4	TGTGCCACTACGCGGGGGGGTACCCTAGCCAAAAACATTCAGTACTTC	CATTRGGTLAKNIQYF
NA	TRBJ1-6	NA	TRBV7-9	TGTGCCAGCAGTGACTTTGACAGCGCTAATTCACCCCTCCACTTT	CASSDFDSANSPLHF
NA	TRBJ2-7	NA	TRBV5-1	TGCGCCAGCAGCCCCCGCGGGGCCCCCTACGAGCAGTACTTC	CASSPRGAPYEQYF
TRBD1	TRBJ1-2	NA	TRBV5-6	TGTGCCAGCAGCTTGGCCCGGACAGGGGGCTACACCTTC	CASSLARTGGYTF
TRBD2	TRBJ2-6	many	TRBV27	TGTGCCAGCAGTTCGGGGGGGTCTGGGGCCAACGTCCTGACTTTC	CASSSGGSGANVLTF
NA	TRBJ1-5	few	TRBV18	TGTGCCAGCTCAGGAGGGAGGGATCAGCCCCAGCATTTT	CASSGGRDQPQHF
NA	TRBJ2-3	few	TRBV12-3/TRBV12-4	TGTGCCAGCAGTTTATCTGGGAGTAGCGATACGCAGTATTTT	CASSLSGSSDTQYF
NA	TRBJ1-1	many	TRBV20-1	TGCAGTGCTAGCCAGGGGAACACTGAAGCTTTCTTT	CSASQGNTEAFF
NA	TRBJ1-2	NA	TRBV6-2/TRBV6-3	TGTGCCAGCTACGACAGGAATCATGGCTACACCTTC	CASYDRNHGYTF
NA	TRBJ2-2	many	TRBV4-3	TGCGCCAGCAGCCCCCGGTCCTTTGGTGGGGAGCTGTTTTTT	CASSPRSFGGELFF
TRBD2	TRBJ2-1	few	TRBV20-1	TGCAGTGCTAGGGCCTCAGCGGGGGGTTCCCGGGACAATGAGCAGTTCTTC	CSARASAGGSRDNEQFF
TRBD2	TRBJ2-3	NA	TRBV9	TGTGCCAGCAGCGAGCGGGGGAACACAGATACGCAGTATTTT	CASSERGNTDTQYF
TRBD1	TRBJ1-1	few	TRBV24-1	TGTGCCACCAGTGCCAACCTAGGACAGGTTGGACCCTACACCAACACTGAAGCTTTCTTT	CATSANLGQVGPYTNTEAFF
NA	TRBJ2-3	NA	TRBV24-1	TGTGACACCAGTGATTTGGGTCAGTTGACAGATACGCAGTATTTT	CDTSDLGQLTDTQYF
NA	TRBJ1-1	few	TRBV5-1	TGCGCCAGCAGCTACGGGCTTGAGAACACTGAAGCTTTCTTT	CASSYGLENTEAFF
NA	TRBJ2-7	few	TRBV18	TGTGCCAGCTCTCGCGGGGGCCGGGACGAGCAGTACTTC	CASSRGGRDEQYF
NA	TRBJ2-7	many	TRBV7-2	TGTGCCAGCAGCTTAGATTGGGGTGGCGAGCAGTACTTC	CASSLDWGGEQYF
NA	TRBJ2-5	many	TRBV10-3	TGTGCCATCAAAAGGGAACAAGAGACCCAGTACTTC	CAIKREQETQYF
NA	TRBJ1-1	NA	TRBV6-5	TGTGCCAGCGGGGGGGGGACTGAAGCTTTCTTT	CASGGGTEAFF
NA	TRBJ2-3	NA	TRBV5-1	TGCGCCAGCAGGACCGGGACACCCCCAGATACGCAGTATTTT	CASRTGTPPDTQYF
NA	TRBJ2-3	NA	TRBV12-3/TRBV12-4	TGTGCCAGCAGTTTTTGGGGGCCAGATACGCAGTATTTT	CASSFWGPDTQYF
TRBD2	TRBJ2-3	NA	TRBV7-2	TGTGCCAGCAGCTTAGTTGGGCTAGCGGGGAACACAGATACGCAGTATTTT	CASSLVGLAGNTDTQYF
NA	TRBJ2-2	few	TRBV3-1	TGTGCCAGCAGACTAGGGGTTAGCACCGGGGAGCTGTTTTTT	CASRLGVSTGELFF
NA	TRBJ1-1	NA	TRBV10-3	TGTGCCATCACTCACACCCAGTCCCGGGACCCGAACACTGAAGCTTTCTTT	CAITHTQSRDPNTEAFF
TRBD2	TRBJ2-3	many	TRBV11-2	TGTGCCAGCAGCTATTGGGGAGGGGATACGCAGTATTTT	CASSYWGGDTQYF
TRBD2	TRBJ2-5	few	TRBV11-2	TGTGCCAGCAGCTTAGGGACTAGGGGCCAAGAGACCCAGTACTTC	CASSLGTRGQETQYF
TRBD1	TRBJ1-5	NA	TRBV4-1	TGCGCCAGCAGCCGGTCCGGACAGGGAGATCAGCCCCAGCATTTT	CASSRSGQGDQPQHF
TRBD1	TRBJ1-1	NA	TRBV5-1	TGCGCCAGCAGCACCCAACAGGGGAGCGGTGAAGCTTTCTTT	CASSTQQGSGEAFF
NA	TRBJ1-1	few	TRBV7-2	TGTGCCAGCAGCTTAAATCCGGCGACTGAAGCTTTCTTT	CASSLNPATEAFF
TRBD2	TRBJ2-2	NA	TRBV19	TGTGCCAGGCGGACTAGCGGGAACACCGGGGAGCTGTTTTTT	CARRTSGNTGELFF
NA	TRBJ2-1	few	TRBV4-3	TGCGCCAGCAGCCCGGATTGGGCCCTCTCCTACAATGAGCAGTTCTTC	CASSPDWALSYNEQFF
NA	TRBJ2-3	NA	TRBV5-1	TGCGCCAGCAGCTTGGCCGGGTCCATCACAGATACGCAGTATTTT	CASSLAGSITDTQYF
TRBD2	TRBJ2-1	NA	TRBV2	TGTGCCAGCAGTGGGACTAGCGGGGGGGACAATGAGCAGTTCTTC	CASSGTSGGDNEQFF
NA	TRBJ1-5	NA	TRBV12-3/TRBV12-4	TGTGCCAGCAGTTTTTCCGTCAAGCCCCAGCATTTT	CASSFSVKPQHF
NA	TRBJ2-3	many	TRBV30	TGTGCCTGGACCCGGAGCGCAGATACGCAGTATTTT	CAWTRSADTQYF
NA	TRBJ1-2	many	TRBV20-1	TGCAGTGCTGGGGATACCACAGGGTCCTATGGCTACACCTTC	CSAGDTTGSYGYTF
NA	TRBJ1-2	few	TRBV18	TGTGCCAGCTCACCCTCTAACACAGGGAACTATGGCTACACCTTC	CASSPSNTGNYGYTF
TRBD1	TRBJ2-2	NA	TRBV7-8	TGTGCCAGCAGCTTAGAAACCCAGGGGGCCGGGGAGCTGTTTTTT	CASSLETQGAGELFF
NA	TRBJ1-5	few	TRBV4-3	TGCGCCAGCAGCCAAGATCGACTTTCAGCAGGGCGTGGGGAGCCCCAGCATTTT	CASSQDRLSAGRGEPQHF
TRBD2	TRBJ2-5	few	TRBV3-1	TGTGCCAGCAGCCAAGGGATAGCGGGGGGCGCCGAGACCCAGTACTTC	CASSQGIAGGAETQYF
TRBD2	TRBJ2-3	few	TRBV4-3	TGCGCCAGCAGCCAAGGGGGAGCGGGGGGGCACGATACGCAGTATTTT	CASSQGGAGGHDTQYF